The 10 T cell receptor beta chains below all came from one sample that was sequenced in a study of blood T cell repertoires in COVID-19. The table came from immunoSEQ multiplex PCR; TCRdb's copy has only in-frame clones and leaves some out. Among roughly 260,000 clones listed, roughly three quarters were seen once. Sequenced material: peripheral blood. The receptor source for this set is a woman in her thirties or forties with active or convalescent COVID-19.

This sequence joins TRBV5-1 and TRBJ2-3; perhaps TRBD1 as D (5 bases). Germline-derived CDR1 and CDR2 are SGHRS and YFSETQ. Trimming shortened V by 4 bases and J by 0 bases, and 12 bases separated the two germline ends. This CDR3 is 15 amino acids long. The DNA for the CDR3 is TGCGCCAGCAGCACCGACAGACCTAGCACAGATACGCAGTATTTT. Protein sequence: CASSTDRPSTDTQYF. The whole variable domain, remainder taken from reference TRBV5-1 and TRBJ2-3, is KAGVTQTPRYLIKTRGQQVTLSCSPISGHRSVSWYQQTPGQGLQFLFEYFSETQRNKGNFPGRFSGRQFSNSRSEMNVSTLELGDSALYLCASSTDRPSTDTQYFGPGTRLTVL.

The chain combines TRBV6-1 with TRBJ1-4, with 12 bases lining up with TRBD1. This CDR3 spans 16 amino acids. Germline CDR1 reads MNHNS; CDR2 reads SASEGT. Trimming at V came to 3 bases and at J to 8 bases, leaving 7 bases not matched to a gene. The DNA for the CDR3 is TGTGCCAGCAGTGAGGGGACAGGGGGCCTACGGGAAAAACTGTTTTTT. This sequence encodes CASSEGTGGLREKLFF.

About this clone: Other DNA sequences of this sample code for an identical CDR3. The chain combines TRBV5-1 with TRBJ1-3, with TRBD1 as a possible D gene (5 bases). Looked up from germline, CDR1 is SGHRS and CDR2 is YFSETQ. This CDR3 spans 15 amino acids. V was trimmed by 0 bases and J by 2 bases, leaving 9 bases between them. The CDR3, as DNA: TGCGCCAGCAGCTTGGCCGGGGGAACTGGAAACACCATATATTTT. This gives the protein CASSLAGGTGNTIYF.

The chain carries TRBV5-5 and TRBJ1-1; D possibly corresponds to TRBD1 (5 bases). This CDR3 is built from 20 residues. Trimming removed 4 bases from V and 1 base from J, with 29 bases in between. The germline V gene encodes CDR1 SGHKS and CDR2 YYEKEE (reference sequence). The CDR3 region has the DNA TGTGCCAGCAGCCTACGGGGGTCGTTTTCTGCTAGGAATAAGAACACTGAAGCTTTCTTT. Translated, it gives CASSLRGSFSARNKNTEAFF.

The table lists this clone with a count of one. This chain joins TRBV27 and TRBJ2-5; D is unclear. The CDR3 contains 14 residues. Trimming cost V 4 bases and J 1 base, with 10 bases left between them. The V gene's germline CDR1 is MNHEY and CDR2 SMNVEV (reference sequence). The CDR3 DNA is TGTGCCAGCAGTTCCGGTAGATTCCAAGAGACCCAGTACTTC. This translates into CASSSGRFQETQYF.

This chain uses TRBV5-4 with TRBJ2-3; D possibly corresponds to TRBD2 (5 bases). Germline CDR1 and CDR2: SGHNT and YYREEE (reference sequence). There are 15 residues in the CDR3. Trimming removed 9 bases at V and 0 bases at J, with 17 bases between. The CDR3 nucleotides read TGTGCCACCTCGACTATCGGGGTTAGCACAGATACGCAGTATTTT. Its protein is CATSTIGVSTDTQYF. Full variable domain (missing parts from reference TRBV5-4 and TRBJ2-3): ETGVTQSPTHLIKTRGQQVTLRCSSQSGHNTVSWYQQALGQGPQFIFQYYREEENGRGNFPPRFSGLQFPNYSSELNVNALELDDSALYLCATSTIGVSTDTQYFGPGTRLTVL.

The V call is TRBV24-1, the J call TRBJ1-1, with D unresolved. Trimming took 7 bases from V and 0 from J, leaving 11 bases between them. The CDR3 spans 14 residues. Germline V CDR1 and CDR2: KGHDR, SFDVKD. As DNA, the CDR3 is TGTGCCACCAGACAGACCGTCATGAACACTGAAGCTTTCTTT. Protein sequence: CATRQTVMNTEAFF.

Written as DNA, the CDR3 is TGCAGTGCTAGAGATCAGGGTAGGGCTTTCTTT. Encoded protein: CSARDQGRAFF. This chain links TRBV20-1 with TRBJ1-1; possible D gene TRBD1, 5 bases. Germline values: CDR1 DFQATT, CDR2 SNEGSKA (reference sequence). The CDR3 consists of 11 residues. The V end was cut by 0 bases, the J end by 11 bases, with 10 bases between.

V gene TRBV5-1 combines with J gene TRBJ2-5; 10 bases fit TRBD2. Germline V CDR1 and CDR2: SGHRS, YFSETQ. This CDR3 region has 15 residues. The ends lost 4 bases at V and 0 bases at J; junction bases unmatched: 3. This CDR3 is CASSLGTSDQETQYF. CDR3 DNA: TGCGCCAGCAGCCTAGGGACTAGCGACCAAGAGACCCAGTACTTC.

The J gene is TRBJ1-2, the V gene TRBV6-4; D may be TRBD1 (6 bases). Per germline, CDR1 MRHNA and CDR2 SNTAGT. Trimming stripped 2 bases from V and 0 bases from J, with 10 bases between. The CDR3 runs to 15 residues. CDR3 region: CASSDGRGPNYGYTF. The CDR3 bases are TGTGCCAGCAGTGACGGCAGGGGACCTAACTATGGCTACACCTTC.